This TCR beta chain was obtained from a study of post-analysis software for immune sequencing data. The overall study: Patients had relapsing-remitting, secondary progressive or progressive-relapsing multiple sclerosis; some lacked subtype.

This clonotype was counted between two and nine times. The antigen remains undetermined. General observations from the study: TRBV segments more frequent in patients than in controls numbered several and included TRBV5-6, TRBV5-1 and TRBV20-1. The normalized Chao1 diversity of multiple sclerosis patients was significantly lower than that of controls.

The CDR3 spans 16 residues. Unique-molecular-identifier-tagged TCR beta cDNA libraries were used. TCRdb reprocessed the PCR reads with MiXCR, giving one entry per CDR3 protein. The sample includes about 560,000 distinct CDR3 sequences, roughly 40% of them seen just once. The sequenced material came from blood. This receptor was taken from a girl between 10 and 17 years old with multiple sclerosis. This sequence joins TRBV21-1 and TRBJ2-7. TRBV21-1 constitutes a pseudogene. Here the CDR3 DNA reads TGTGCCAGCAGCAAATCCACACAGACGAGCTCCTACGAGCAGTACTTC. It yields the protein CASSKSTQTSSYEQYF.